This entry describes one TCR beta chain. The antigen is unknown. The sample is drawn from a study of cytomegalovirus exposure and HLA in healthy donors. Study-level background: Within the Caucasian-associated ancestry cluster were roughly 82% of the approximately 400 genotyped donors.

Study-wide results and limits: Further analysis, carried out later, found HLA-associated TCR beta chains more clonally expanded than equally common other chains. In a later analysis, at a false discovery rate of 0.05, about 17,000 TCR beta sequences matched HLA alleles.

The CDR3 runs to 15 residues. V trimming: 5 bases; J trimming: 5 bases; junction bases outside the gene matches: 8. Germline CDR1 MNHEY, CDR2 SMNVEV (reference sequence). PCR was performed using 60 Vbeta and 13 Jbeta primers. Clones were read by immunoSEQ multiplex PCR, and TCRdb kept only the in-frame ones, dropping some. Found here are some 190,000 clones, approximately 80% of them singletons; the top ten hold about 1.4%. The sequencing sample was made of PBMCs. This chain connects TRBV27 to TRBJ1-2; 10 positions agree with TRBD1. The TCR was taken from a girl between 5 and 17 years old in good health and CMV-seropositive. The CDR3 DNA is TGTGCCAGCAGTCCTGGGGACAGGGGACTTTATGGCTACACCTTC. Translating it yields CASSPGDRGLYGYTF.